This T cell receptor (beta chain) stems from a study of technical replicates of blood from several donors. Germline CDR1 is SGHRS and CDR2 is YFSETQ. The CDR3 consists of 11 residues. V was shortened by 5 bases and J by 9 bases, with 9 bases between the two germline ends. Assay: immunoSEQ multiplex PCR; the TCRdb copy retains only in-frame clones and omits some. Of approximately 90,000 clones listed, 95% are singletons. There are a few counts of this clone. Sequencing used T cells isolated from PBMCs. This clonotype originated in a human donor in good health. This chain connects TRBV5-1 to TRBJ2-1; a possible D gene is TRBD2 (5 bases). The CDR3 here is CASRYSVEQFF. CDR3 coding DNA: TGCGCCAGCAGGTATAGCGTTGAGCAGTTCTTC.